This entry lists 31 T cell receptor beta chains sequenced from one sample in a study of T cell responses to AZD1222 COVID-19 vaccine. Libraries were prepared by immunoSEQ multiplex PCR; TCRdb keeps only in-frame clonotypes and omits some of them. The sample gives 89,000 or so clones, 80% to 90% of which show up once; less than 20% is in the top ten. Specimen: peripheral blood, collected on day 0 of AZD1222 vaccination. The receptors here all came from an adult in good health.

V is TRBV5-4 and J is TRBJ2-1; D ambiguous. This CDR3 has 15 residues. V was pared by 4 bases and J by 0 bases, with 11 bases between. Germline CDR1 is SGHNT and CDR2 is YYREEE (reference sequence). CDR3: CASSADARSYNEQFF. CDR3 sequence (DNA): TGTGCCAGCAGCGCCGACGCCCGCTCCTACAATGAGCAGTTCTTC.

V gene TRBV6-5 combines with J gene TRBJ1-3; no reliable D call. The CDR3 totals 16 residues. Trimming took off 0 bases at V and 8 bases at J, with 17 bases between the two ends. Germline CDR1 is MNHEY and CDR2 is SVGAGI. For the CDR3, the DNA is TGTGCCAGCAGTTACTCCTCGGCACGGGTGGTTGACACCATATATTTT. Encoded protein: CASSYSSARVVDTIYF.

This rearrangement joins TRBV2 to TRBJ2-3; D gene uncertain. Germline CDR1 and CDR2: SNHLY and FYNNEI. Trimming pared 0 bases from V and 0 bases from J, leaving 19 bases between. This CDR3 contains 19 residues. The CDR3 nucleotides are TGTGCCAGCAGTGAAGCGACCCGACCTGACAATTACAGCACAGATACGCAGTATTTT. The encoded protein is CASSEATRPDNYSTDTQYF.

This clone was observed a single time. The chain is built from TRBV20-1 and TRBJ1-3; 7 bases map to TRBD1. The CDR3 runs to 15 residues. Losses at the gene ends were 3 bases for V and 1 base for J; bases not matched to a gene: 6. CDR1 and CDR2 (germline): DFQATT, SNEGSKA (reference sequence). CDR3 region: CSASQDRVSGNTIYF. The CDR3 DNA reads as TGCAGTGCTAGTCAAGACAGGGTTTCTGGAAACACCATATATTTT.

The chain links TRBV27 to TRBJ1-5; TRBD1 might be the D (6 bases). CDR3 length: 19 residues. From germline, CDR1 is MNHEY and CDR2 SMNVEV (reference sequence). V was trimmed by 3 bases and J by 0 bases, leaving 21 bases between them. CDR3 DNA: TGTGCCAGCAGTTTGAGGTCAGGGGCCAGGGGTTATAGCAATCAGCCCCAGCATTTT. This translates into CASSLRSGARGYSNQPQHF.

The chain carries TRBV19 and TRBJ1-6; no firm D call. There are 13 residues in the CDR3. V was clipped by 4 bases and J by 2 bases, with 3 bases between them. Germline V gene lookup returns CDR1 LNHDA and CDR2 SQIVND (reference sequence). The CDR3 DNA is TGTGCCAGTAGTACGGCCTATAATTCACCCCTCCACTTT. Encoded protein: CASSTAYNSPLHF.

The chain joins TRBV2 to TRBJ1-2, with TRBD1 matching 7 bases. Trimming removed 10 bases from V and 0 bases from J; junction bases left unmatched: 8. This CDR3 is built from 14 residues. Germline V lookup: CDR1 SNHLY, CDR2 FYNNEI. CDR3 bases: TGTGCCACCCCTGGGACAGATACTAACTATGGCTACACCTTC. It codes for CATPGTDTNYGYTF.

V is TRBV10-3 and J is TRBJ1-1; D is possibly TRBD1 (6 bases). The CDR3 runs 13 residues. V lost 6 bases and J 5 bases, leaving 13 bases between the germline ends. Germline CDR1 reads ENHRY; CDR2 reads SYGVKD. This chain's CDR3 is CAISEGGLTEAFF. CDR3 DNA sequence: TGTGCCATCAGCGAGGGGGGGCTTACTGAAGCTTTCTTT.

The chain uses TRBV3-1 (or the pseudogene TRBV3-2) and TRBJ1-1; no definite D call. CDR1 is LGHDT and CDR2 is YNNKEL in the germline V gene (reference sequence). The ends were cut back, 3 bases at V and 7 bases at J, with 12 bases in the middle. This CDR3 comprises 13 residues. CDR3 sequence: CASSQASLNEAFF. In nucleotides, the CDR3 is TGTGCCAGCAGCCAGGCCAGTCTAAATGAAGCTTTCTTT.

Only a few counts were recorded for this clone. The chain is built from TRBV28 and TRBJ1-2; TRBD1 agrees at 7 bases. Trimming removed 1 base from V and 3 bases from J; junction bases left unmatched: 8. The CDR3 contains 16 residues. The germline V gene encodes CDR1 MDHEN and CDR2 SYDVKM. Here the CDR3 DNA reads TGTGCCAGCAGTTTATCCCAGACAGGGCGAGACTATGGCTACACCTTC. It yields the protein CASSLSQTGRDYGYTF.

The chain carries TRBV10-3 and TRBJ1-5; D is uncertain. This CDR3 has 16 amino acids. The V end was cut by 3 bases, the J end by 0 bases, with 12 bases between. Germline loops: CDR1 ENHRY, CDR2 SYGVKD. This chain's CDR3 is CAISERGPISNQPQHF. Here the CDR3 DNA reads TGTGCCATCAGTGAACGTGGGCCGATTAGCAATCAGCCCCAGCATTTT.

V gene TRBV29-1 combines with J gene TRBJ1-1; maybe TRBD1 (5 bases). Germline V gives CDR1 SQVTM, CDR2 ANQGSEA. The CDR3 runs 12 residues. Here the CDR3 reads CRAGGGNTEAFF. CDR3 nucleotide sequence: TGCAGAGCTGGGGGGGGTAACACTGAAGCTTTCTTT.

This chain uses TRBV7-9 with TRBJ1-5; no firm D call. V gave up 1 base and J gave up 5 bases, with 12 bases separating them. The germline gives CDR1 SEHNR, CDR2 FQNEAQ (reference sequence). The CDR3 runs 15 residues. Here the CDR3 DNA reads TGTGCCAGCAGCTTAGATCGTGCGGGAGATCAGCCCCAGCATTTT. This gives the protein CASSLDRAGDQPQHF.

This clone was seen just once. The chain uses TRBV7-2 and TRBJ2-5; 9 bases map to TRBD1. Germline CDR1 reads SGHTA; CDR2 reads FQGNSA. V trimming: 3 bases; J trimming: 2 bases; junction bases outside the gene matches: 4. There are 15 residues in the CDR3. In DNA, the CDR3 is TGTGCCAGCAGCTTCGGGACAGGGCGACAAGAGACCCAGTACTTC. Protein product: CASSFGTGRQETQYF.

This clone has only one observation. CDR3 region: CASSPGLAGGPRYNEQFF. The CDR3 DNA reads TGTGCCAGCAGCCCAGGACTAGCGGGAGGGCCGAGGTACAATGAGCAGTTCTTC. The J gene is TRBJ2-1, the V gene TRBV9; 15 bases agree with TRBD2. Germline CDR1 is SGDLS and CDR2 is YYNGEE. Unmatched junction bases numbered 9, after V lost 4 bases and J lost 4 bases. This CDR3 is 18 amino acids long.

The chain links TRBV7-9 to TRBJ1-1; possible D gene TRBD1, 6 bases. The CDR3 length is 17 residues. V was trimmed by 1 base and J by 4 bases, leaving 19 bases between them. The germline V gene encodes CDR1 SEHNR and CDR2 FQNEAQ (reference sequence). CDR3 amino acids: CASSLVLENRAGTEAFF. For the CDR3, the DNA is TGTGCCAGCAGCTTAGTCCTAGAGAACAGGGCCGGCACTGAAGCTTTCTTT.

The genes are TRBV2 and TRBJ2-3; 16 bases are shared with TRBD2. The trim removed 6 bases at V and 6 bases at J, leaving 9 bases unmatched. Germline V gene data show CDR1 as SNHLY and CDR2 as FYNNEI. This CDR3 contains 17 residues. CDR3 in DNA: TGTGCCAGCAGGGGACTAGCGGGAGGGCCTTCGTCGGATACGCAGTATTTT. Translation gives CASRGLAGGPSSDTQYF.

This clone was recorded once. CDR3 protein: CASSSRRGGYGYTF. CDR3 DNA: TGTGCCAGCAGCTCCAGGAGGGGGGGCTATGGCTACACCTTC. The V call is TRBV7-2, the J call TRBJ1-2; a weak D match, TRBD1 (6 bases). Trimming took 4 bases from V and 4 from J, leaving 13 bases between them. Per germline, CDR1 SGHTA and CDR2 FQGNSA. The length of the CDR3 is 14 residues.

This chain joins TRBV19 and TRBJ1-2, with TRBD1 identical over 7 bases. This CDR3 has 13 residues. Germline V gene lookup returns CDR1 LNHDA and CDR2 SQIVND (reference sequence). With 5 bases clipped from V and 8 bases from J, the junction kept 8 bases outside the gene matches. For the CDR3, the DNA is TGTGCCAGTAGTGACAGGGACTCGAGGGGCTACACCTTC. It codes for CASSDRDSRGYTF.

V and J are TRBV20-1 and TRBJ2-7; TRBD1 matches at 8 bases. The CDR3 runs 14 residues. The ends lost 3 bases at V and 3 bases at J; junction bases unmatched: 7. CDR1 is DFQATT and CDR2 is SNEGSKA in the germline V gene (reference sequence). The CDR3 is CSASSPQGGYEQYF. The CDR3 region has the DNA TGCAGTGCTAGTTCGCCACAGGGGGGCTACGAGCAGTACTTC.

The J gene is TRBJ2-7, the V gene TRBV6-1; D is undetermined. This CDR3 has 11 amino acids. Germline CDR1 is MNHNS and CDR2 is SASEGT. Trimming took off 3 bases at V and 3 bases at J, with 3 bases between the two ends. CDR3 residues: CASSDNYEQYF. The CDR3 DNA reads TGTGCCAGCAGTGATAACTACGAGCAGTACTTC.

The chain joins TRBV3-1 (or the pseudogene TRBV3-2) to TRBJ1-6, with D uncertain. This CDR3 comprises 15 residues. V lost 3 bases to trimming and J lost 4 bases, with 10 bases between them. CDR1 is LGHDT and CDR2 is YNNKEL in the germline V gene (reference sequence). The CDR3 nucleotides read TGTGCCAGCAGCCAGACCTCGCGGTATAATTCACCCCTCCACTTT. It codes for CASSQTSRYNSPLHF.

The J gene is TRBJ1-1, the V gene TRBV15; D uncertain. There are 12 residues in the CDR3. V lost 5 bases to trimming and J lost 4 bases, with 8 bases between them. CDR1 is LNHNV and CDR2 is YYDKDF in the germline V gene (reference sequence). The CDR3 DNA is TGTGCCACCAGCCGGTTTAGCACTGAAGCTTTCTTT. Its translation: CATSRFSTEAFF.

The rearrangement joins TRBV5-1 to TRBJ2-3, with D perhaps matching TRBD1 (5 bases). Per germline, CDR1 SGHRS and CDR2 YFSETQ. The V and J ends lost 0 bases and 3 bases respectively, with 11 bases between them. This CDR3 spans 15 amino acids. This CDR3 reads CASSLGGKTTDTQYF. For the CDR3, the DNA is TGCGCCAGCAGCTTGGGGGGCAAGACGACAGATACGCAGTATTTT.

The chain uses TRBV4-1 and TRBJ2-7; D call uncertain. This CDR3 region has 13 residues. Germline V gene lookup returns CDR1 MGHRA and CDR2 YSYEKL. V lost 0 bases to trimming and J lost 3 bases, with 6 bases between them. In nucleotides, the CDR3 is TGCGCCAGCAGCCAAGAAAGTTACTACGAGCAGTACTTC. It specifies CASSQESYYEQYF.

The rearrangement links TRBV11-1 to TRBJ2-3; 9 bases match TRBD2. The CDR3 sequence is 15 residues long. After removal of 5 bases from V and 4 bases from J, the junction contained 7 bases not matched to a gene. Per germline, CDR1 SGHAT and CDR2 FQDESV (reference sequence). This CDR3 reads CASSRRRLAADTQYF. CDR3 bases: TGTGCCAGCAGCCGCCGGAGACTAGCGGCAGATACGCAGTATTTT.

Here the CDR3 reads CATALADSYEQYF. CDR3 coding DNA: TGTGCCACCGCTTTAGCGGACTCCTACGAGCAGTACTTC. The J gene is TRBJ2-7, the V gene TRBV27; tentative D call: TRBD2 (6 bases). V lost 10 bases, J lost 0 bases, and 13 bases lay in between. CDR3 size: 13 residues. Germline V gene lookup returns CDR1 MNHEY and CDR2 SMNVEV (reference sequence).

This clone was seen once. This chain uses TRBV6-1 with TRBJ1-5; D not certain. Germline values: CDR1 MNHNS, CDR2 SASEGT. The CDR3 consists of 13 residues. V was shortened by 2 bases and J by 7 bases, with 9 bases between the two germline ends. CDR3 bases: TGTGCCAGCAGTGAAAGTGTCGGGCAGCCCCAGCATTTT. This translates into CASSESVGQPQHF.

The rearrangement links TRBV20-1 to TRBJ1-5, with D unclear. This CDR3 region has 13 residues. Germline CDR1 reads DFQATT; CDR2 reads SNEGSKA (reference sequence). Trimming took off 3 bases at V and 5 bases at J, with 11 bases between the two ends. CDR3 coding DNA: TGCAGTGCTAGTGTCACCGCGGATCAGCCCCAGCATTTT. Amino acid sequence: CSASVTADQPQHF.

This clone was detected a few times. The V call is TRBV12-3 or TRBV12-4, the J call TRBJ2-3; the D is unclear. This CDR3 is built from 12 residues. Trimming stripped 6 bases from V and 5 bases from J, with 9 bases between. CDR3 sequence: CASSPSLDTQYF. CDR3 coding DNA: TGTGCCAGCAGCCCTAGTTTAGATACGCAGTATTTT.

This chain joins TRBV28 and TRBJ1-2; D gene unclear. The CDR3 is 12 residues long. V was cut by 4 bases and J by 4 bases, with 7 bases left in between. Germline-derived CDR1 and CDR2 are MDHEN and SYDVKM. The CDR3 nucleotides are TGTGCCAGCAGTTCGCGCTCCTATGGCTACACCTTC. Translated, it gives CASSSRSYGYTF.